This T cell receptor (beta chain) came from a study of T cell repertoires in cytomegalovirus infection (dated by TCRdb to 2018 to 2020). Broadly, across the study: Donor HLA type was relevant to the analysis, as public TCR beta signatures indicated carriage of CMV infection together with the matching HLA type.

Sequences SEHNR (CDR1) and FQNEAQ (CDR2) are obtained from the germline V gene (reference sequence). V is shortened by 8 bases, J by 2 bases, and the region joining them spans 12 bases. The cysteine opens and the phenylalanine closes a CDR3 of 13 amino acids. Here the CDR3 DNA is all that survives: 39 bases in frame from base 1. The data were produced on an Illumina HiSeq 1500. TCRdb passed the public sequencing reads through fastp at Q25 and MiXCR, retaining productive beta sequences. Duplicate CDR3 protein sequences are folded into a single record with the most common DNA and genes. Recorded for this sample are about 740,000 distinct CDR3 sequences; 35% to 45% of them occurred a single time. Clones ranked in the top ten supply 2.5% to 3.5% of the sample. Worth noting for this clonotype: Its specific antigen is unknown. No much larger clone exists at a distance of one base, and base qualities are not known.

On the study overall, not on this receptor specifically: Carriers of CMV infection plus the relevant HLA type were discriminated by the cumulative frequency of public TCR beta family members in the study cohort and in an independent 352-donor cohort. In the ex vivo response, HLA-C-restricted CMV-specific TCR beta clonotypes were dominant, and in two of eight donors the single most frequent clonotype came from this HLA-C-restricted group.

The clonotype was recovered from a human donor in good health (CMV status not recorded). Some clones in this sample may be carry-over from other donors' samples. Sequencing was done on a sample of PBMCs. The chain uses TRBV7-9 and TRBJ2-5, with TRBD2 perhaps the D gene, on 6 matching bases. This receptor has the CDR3 CASPQEGQETQYF. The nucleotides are TGTGCCAGCCCCCAGGAGGGGCAAGAGACCCAGTACTTC.